This T cell receptor (beta chain) was recorded in a study of blood T cell repertoires in COVID-19. For the study at large: PBMCs, B-cell-depleted T cells, or T cells provided the cDNA or gDNA that made up the material.

Profiled with immunoSEQ multiplex PCR; TCRdb holds only in-frame clones, not every one. The repertoire includes 250,000 to 400,000 clones, about 91% of them detected once, and approximately 1.8% sits in the top ten. J gave up 0 bases and V 6 bases, and 4 bases lay outside the gene matches. From germline, CDR1 is SNHLY and CDR2 FYNNEI. The CDR3 runs to 16 residues. The J gene is TRBJ2-3, the V gene TRBV2; 12 nucleotides agree with TRBD2. The sample consisted of peripheral blood. The TCR was taken from a woman in her 30s with COVID-19, enrolled during active disease. The DNA of the CDR3 is TGTGCCAGCAGCGGGACTAGCGGGTACAGCACAGATACGCAGTATTTT. Translation: CASSGTSGYSTDTQYF.